This entry lists 9 T cell receptor beta chains sequenced from one sample in a study of technical replicates of blood from several donors. Here immunoSEQ multiplex PCR was the method, and the copy in TCRdb shows in-frame clones only, minus some. The table includes around 80,000 clones, around 96% detected once. Material: T cells isolated from PBMCs. The receptors were sampled from a human donor in good health.

This chain uses TRBV6-5 with TRBJ2-3, with TRBD1 matching over 8 bases. With V trimmed by 1 base and J by 7 bases, 7 bases remained unmatched. Germline V CDR1 and CDR2: MNHEY, SVGAGI. This CDR3 is 15 amino acids long. Here the CDR3 DNA reads TGTGCCAGCAGTTACTATGACAGGGGCAGGAATACGCAGTATTTT. It yields the protein CASSYYDRGRNTQYF.

This rearrangement joins TRBV6-6 to TRBJ1-4, with TRBD1 as a possible D gene (6 bases). V was pared by 7 bases and J by 8 bases, with 14 bases between. This CDR3 spans 13 amino acids. Germline V gene data show CDR1 as MNHNY and CDR2 as SVGAGI (reference sequence). This chain's CDR3 is CASKGQGREKLFF. CDR3 nucleotides: TGTGCCAGCAAAGGGCAGGGGAGAGAAAAACTGTTTTTT.

The rearrangement uses TRBV5-1 and TRBJ2-3, with D possibly matching TRBD1 (5 bases). This CDR3 spans 15 amino acids. V was clipped by 0 bases and J by 2 bases, with 10 bases between them. The V gene's germline CDR1 is SGHRS and CDR2 YFSETQ. The CDR3 loop reads CASSLVADTTDTQYF. DNA of the CDR3: TGCGCCAGCAGCTTGGTGGCGGACACCACAGATACGCAGTATTTT.

The V and J genes are TRBV19 and TRBJ2-5; TRBD2 aligns across 11 bases. The CDR3 covers 17 residues. Germline-derived CDR1 and CDR2 are LNHDA and SQIVND (reference sequence). J was trimmed by 1 base and V by 2 bases; bases with no gene match: 6. The CDR3 spells CASSIRTGTSGQETQYF. The CDR3 DNA follows: TGTGCCAGTAGTATAAGGACCGGGACTAGCGGCCAAGAGACCCAGTACTTC.

The chain employs TRBV5-1 and TRBJ2-5; 8 nucleotides line up with TRBD2. CDR3 length: 16 residues. Losses at the gene ends were 2 bases for V and 5 bases for J; bases not matched to a gene: 11. The germline V gene has CDR1 SGHRS and CDR2 YFSETQ. Here the CDR3 DNA reads TGCGCCAGCAGCTTTACGAGACTAGCGAGGTGGGAGACCCAGTACTTC. The encoded protein is CASSFTRLARWETQYF.

The gene calls are TRBV2 and TRBJ2-7; TRBD1 agrees at 11 bases. From germline, CDR1 is SNHLY and CDR2 FYNNEI. The CDR3 covers 13 residues. V was pared by 6 bases and J by 3 bases, with 1 base of the junction left unmatched. As DNA, the CDR3 is TGTGCCAGCAGGGGGACAGGGGGCTACGAGCAGTACTTC. Translating it yields CASRGTGGYEQYF.

V and J are TRBV14 and TRBJ2-7; tentatively, D is TRBD2 (6 bases). V lost 3 bases and J 3 bases, leaving 12 bases between the germline ends. The germline V gene has CDR1 SGHDN and CDR2 FVKESK. This CDR3 has 14 residues. The chain's CDR3 is CASSHSGILYEQYF. CDR3 bases: TGTGCCAGCAGCCATAGCGGAATCCTCTACGAGCAGTACTTC.

J is TRBJ1-1 and V is TRBV18; TRBD1 agrees at 8 bases. The length of the CDR3 is 16 residues. The junction had 9 bases not matched to a gene; V was cut back by 5 bases and J by 1 base. CDR1 is KGHSH, CDR2 LQKENI, per germline. The CDR3 protein is CASSKQGGFGNTEAFF. In DNA form, the CDR3 reads TGTGCCAGCTCAAAACAGGGGGGTTTTGGGAACACTGAAGCTTTCTTT.

This clone is a singleton in its sample. This chain's CDR3 is CASSPWLAPSETQYF. For the CDR3, the DNA is TGTGCCAGCAGCCCCTGGCTAGCTCCATCAGAGACCCAGTACTTC. The chain joins TRBV9 to TRBJ2-5, with TRBD2 as a possible D gene (5 bases). V gave up 4 bases and J gave up 4 bases, with 17 bases separating them. This CDR3 is built from 15 residues. CDR1 and CDR2 (germline): SGDLS, YYNGEE.